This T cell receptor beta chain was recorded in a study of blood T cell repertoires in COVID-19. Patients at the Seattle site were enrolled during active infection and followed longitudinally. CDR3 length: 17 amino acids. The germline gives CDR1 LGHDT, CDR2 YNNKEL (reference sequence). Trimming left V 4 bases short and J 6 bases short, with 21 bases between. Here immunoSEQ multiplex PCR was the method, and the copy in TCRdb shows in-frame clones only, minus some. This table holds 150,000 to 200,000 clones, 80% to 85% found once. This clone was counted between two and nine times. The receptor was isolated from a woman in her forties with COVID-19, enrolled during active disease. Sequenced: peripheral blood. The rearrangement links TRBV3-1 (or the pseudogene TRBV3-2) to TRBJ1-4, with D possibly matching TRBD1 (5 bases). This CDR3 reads CASSRLVVREWDEKLFF. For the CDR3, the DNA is TGTGCCAGCAGCCGACTAGTTGTCAGGGAATGGGATGAAAAACTGTTTTTT.